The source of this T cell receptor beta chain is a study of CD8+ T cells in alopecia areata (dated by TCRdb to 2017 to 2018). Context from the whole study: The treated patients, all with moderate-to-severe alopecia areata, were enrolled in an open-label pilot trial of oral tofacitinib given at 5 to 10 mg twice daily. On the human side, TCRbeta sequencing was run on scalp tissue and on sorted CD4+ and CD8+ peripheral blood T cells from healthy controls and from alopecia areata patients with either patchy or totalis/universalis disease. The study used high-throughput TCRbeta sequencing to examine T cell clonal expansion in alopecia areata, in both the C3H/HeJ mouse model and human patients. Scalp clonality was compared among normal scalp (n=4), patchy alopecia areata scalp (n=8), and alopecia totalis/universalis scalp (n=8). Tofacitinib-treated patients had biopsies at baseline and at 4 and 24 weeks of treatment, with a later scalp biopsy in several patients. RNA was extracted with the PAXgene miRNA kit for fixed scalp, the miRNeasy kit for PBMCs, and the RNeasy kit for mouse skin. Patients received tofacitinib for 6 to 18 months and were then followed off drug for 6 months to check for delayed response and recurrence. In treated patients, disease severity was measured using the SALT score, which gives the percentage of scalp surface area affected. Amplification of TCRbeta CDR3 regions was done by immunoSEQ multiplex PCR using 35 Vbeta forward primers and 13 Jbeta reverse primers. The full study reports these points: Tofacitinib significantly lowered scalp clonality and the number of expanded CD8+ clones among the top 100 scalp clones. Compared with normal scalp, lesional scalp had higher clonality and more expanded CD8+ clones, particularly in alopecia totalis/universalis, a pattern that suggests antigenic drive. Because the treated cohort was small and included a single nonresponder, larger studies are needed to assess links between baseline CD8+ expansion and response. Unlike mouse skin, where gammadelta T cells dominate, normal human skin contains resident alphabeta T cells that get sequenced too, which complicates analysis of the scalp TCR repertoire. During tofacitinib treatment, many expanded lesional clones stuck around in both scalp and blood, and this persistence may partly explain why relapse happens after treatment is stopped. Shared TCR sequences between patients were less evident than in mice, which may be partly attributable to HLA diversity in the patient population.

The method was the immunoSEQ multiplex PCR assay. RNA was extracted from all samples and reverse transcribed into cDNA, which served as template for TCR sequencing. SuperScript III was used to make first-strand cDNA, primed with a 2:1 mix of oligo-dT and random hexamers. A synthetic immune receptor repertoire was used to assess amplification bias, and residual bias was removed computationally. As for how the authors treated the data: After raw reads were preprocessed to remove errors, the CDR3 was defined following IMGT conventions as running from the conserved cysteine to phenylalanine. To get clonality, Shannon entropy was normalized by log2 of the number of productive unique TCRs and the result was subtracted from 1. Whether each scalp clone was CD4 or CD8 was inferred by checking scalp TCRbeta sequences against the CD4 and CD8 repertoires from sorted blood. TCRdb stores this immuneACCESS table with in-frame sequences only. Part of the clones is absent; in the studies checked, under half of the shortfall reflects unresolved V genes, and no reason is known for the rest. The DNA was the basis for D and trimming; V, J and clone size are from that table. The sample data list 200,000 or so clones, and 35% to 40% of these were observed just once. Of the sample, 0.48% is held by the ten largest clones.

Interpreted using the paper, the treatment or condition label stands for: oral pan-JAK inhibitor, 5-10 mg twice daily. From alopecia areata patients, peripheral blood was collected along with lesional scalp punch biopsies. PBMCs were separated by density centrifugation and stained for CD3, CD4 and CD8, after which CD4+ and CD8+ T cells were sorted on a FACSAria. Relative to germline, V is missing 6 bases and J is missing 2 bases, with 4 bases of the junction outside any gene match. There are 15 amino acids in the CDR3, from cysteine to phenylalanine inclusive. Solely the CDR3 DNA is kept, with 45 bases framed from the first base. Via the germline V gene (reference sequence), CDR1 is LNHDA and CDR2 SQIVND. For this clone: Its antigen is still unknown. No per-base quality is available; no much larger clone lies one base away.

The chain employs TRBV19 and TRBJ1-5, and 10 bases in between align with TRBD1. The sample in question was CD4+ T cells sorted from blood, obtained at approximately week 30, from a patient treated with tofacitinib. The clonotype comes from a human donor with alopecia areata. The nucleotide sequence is TGTGCCAGTAGGGCCGGGACAGGGGGCAATCAGCCCCAGCATTTT. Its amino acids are CASRAGTGGNQPQHF.